The source of this TCR beta chain is a study of shared clonotypes between healthy human individuals. As regards this clone: The antigen remains undetermined.

Germline CDR1 SGHAT, CDR2 FQNNGV. V lost 5 bases and J 0 bases, leaving 12 bases between the germline ends. This CDR3 contains 15 residues. The table came from immunoSEQ multiplex PCR; TCRdb's copy has only in-frame clones and leaves some out. In the table there are approximately 2,000,000 clones, less than 95% of which are singletons. Overall study findings and caveats: Specimens sampled were limited to blood, with tissue repertoires likely differing.

Sequenced sample: naive CD4+ T cells from PBMCs. Subset described: CD45RA+ positively selected. This sequence was found in a man aged 18 to 30 in good health. Some clones in this sample may be carry-over from other donors' samples. V and J are TRBV11-2 and TRBJ2-3, with a weak D call TRBD2 (6 bases). The CDR3 bases are TGTGCCAGCAGCCAAGGAGGGATTAGCACAGATACGCAGTATTTT. Protein: CASSQGGISTDTQYF.